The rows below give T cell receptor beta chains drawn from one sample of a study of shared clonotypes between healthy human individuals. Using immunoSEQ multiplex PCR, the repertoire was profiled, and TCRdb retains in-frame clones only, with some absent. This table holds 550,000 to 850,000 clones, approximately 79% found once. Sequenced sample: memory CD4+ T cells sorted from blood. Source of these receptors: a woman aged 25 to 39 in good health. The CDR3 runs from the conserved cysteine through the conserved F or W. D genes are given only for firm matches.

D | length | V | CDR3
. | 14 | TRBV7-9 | CASSLGFGPGEQYF
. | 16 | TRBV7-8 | CASSLPGPISYNEQFF
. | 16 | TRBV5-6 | CASSFLGSLVLKTQYF
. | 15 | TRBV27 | CASALSLGHRTEQYF
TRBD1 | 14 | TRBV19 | CASSIQGAVQPQHF
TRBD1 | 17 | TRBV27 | CASSLSARGVVNYGYTF
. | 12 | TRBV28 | CASSPVIHGYTF
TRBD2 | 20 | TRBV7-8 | CASSLVSGGLRRRSYNEQFF
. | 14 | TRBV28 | CASRNEPTTYEQYF
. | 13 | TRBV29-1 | CSVDRVGANVLTF